These 16 T cell receptor beta chains came from one sample sequenced in a study of shared clonotypes between healthy human individuals. Sequenced by immunoSEQ multiplex PCR; TCRdb stores in-frame clones only, minus some. The sample shows under 750,000 clones, 72% of them seen only once. Sequencing used memory CD4+ T cells sorted from blood. The subset is: CD45RA-negative fraction. Receptors originate from a woman aged 25-40 years in good health.

This rearrangement joins TRBV6-5 to TRBJ1-5; D is undetermined. Trimming removed 2 bases at V and 4 bases at J, with 6 bases between. This CDR3 is 13 amino acids long. Germline lookup yields CDR1 MNHEY and CDR2 SVGAGI. Written as DNA, the CDR3 is TGTGCCAGCAGTTACAACCCAAATCAGCCCCAGCATTTT. Its protein product is CASSYNPNQPQHF.

The chain combines TRBV7-2 with TRBJ2-7; 7 bases are shared with TRBD2. Unmatched junction bases numbered 8, after V lost 6 bases and J lost 3 bases. Germline CDR1 and CDR2: SGHTA and FQGNSA. The CDR3 has 14 residues. DNA for the CDR3: TGTGCCAGCAGTCGCACCTCTAGCGGCTACGAGCAGTACTTC. Its protein product is CASSRTSSGYEQYF.

The chain employs TRBV6-5 and TRBJ1-5, with D possibly being TRBD1 (5 bases). The CDR3 spans 13 residues. CDR1 is MNHEY, CDR2 SVGAGI, per germline. Trimming removed 6 bases from V and 4 bases from J, with 10 bases in between. CDR3 in DNA: TGTGCCAGCAGCCGTGAGGGGAATCAGCCCCAGCATTTT. As protein: CASSREGNQPQHF.

The gene calls are TRBV6-6 and TRBJ2-1, with 10 bases aligning to TRBD1. This CDR3 has 16 amino acids. With 6 bases clipped from V and 5 bases from J, the junction kept 10 bases outside the gene matches. Germline-derived CDR1 and CDR2 are MNHNY and SVGAGI (reference sequence). CDR3 in DNA: TGTGCCAGCAGGCACCCGGGACAGGGGTCTCACAATGAGCAGTTCTTC. This translates into CASRHPGQGSHNEQFF.

The rearrangement uses TRBV28 and TRBJ2-1; TRBD2 matches 11 bases. CDR1 and CDR2 (germline): MDHEN, SYDVKM. V trimming: 7 bases; J trimming: 5 bases; junction bases outside the gene matches: 7. The CDR3 contains 15 residues. The CDR3 here is CASTELAGVDNEQFF. The CDR3 DNA reads as TGTGCCAGCACCGAACTAGCGGGAGTTGACAATGAGCAGTTCTTC.

The genes are TRBV6-5 and TRBJ2-3, with TRBD1 as a possible D gene (6 bases). The CDR3 covers 12 residues. The V gene lost 9 bases and the J gene lost 2 bases, with 9 bases spanning the gap. Germline CDR1 reads MNHEY; CDR2 reads SVGAGI. This CDR3 is CASRDNTDTQYF. The DNA of the CDR3 is TGTGCCAGTCGGGACAACACAGATACGCAGTATTTT.

CDR3: CASSRTGGGYTF. CDR3 nucleotide sequence: TGTGCCAGCAGTCGGACCGGAGGGGGCTACACCTTC. The rearrangement joins TRBV6-6 to TRBJ1-2; D call uncertain. CDR3 length: 12 amino acids. Germline-derived CDR1 and CDR2 are MNHNY and SVGAGI (reference sequence). V was trimmed by 5 bases and J by 8 bases, leaving 12 bases between them.

This clone was observed many times. Other nucleotide sequences from this sample produce the same CDR3. This chain joins TRBV4-2 and TRBJ2-7, with 11 bases identical to TRBD2. Germline V gene sequence: CDR1 LGHNA, CDR2 YNFKEQ. The trim removed 3 bases at V and 2 bases at J, leaving 3 bases unmatched. This CDR3 region has 15 residues. The CDR3 coding sequence is TGTGCCAGCAGCCAGGGACTAGCGGAAACCTACGAGCAGTACTTC. As protein: CASSQGLAETYEQYF.

This CDR3 is CASSSDGTSGSGANVLTF. DNA of the CDR3: TGCGCCAGCAGCTCCGACGGGACTAGCGGGTCTGGGGCCAACGTCCTGACTTTC. The chain carries TRBV5-1 and TRBJ2-6, with 12 bases lining up with TRBD2. Germline lookup yields CDR1 SGHRS and CDR2 YFSETQ. CDR3 length equals 18 residues. V lost 3 bases and J lost 1; bases outside the gene matches: 5.

This clone was counted a few times. The chain has TRBV7-9 and TRBJ2-5; D could derive from TRBD1 or TRBD2 (5 bases each). CDR3 size: 14 residues. Germline V gives CDR1 SEHNR, CDR2 FQNEAQ (reference sequence). V lost 3 bases to trimming and J lost 3 bases, with 11 bases between them. The CDR3 region is CASSLRGREETQYF. CDR3 nucleotides: TGTGCCAGCAGCTTGAGGGGAAGGGAAGAGACCCAGTACTTC.

This clone was counted between two and nine times. V usage is TRBV30 and J usage is TRBJ1-4; possible D gene TRBD1, 5 bases. Germline V gene lookup returns CDR1 GTSNPN and CDR2 SVGIG (reference sequence). The V end was cut by 0 bases, the J end by 0 bases, with 11 bases between. This CDR3 contains 16 residues. CDR3 coding DNA: TGTGCCTGGAGTGTAAGAGGAGGGGCAACTAATGAAAAACTGTTTTTT. Its translation is CAWSVRGGATNEKLFF. The whole variable domain, filled in from reference TRBV30 and TRBJ1-4, reads SQTIHQWPATLVQPVGSPLSLECTVEGTSNPNLYWYRQAAGRGLQLLFYSVGIGQISSEVPQNLSASRPQDRQFILSSKKLLLSDSGFYLCAWSVRGGATNEKLFFGSGTQLSVL.

The genes are TRBV28 and TRBJ1-5, with unresolved D. Trimming took 8 bases from V and 1 from J, leaving 9 bases between them. The length of the CDR3 is 13 residues. Germline CDR1 MDHEN, CDR2 SYDVKM. The CDR3 loop reads CASGLDSNQPQHF. The CDR3 region has the DNA TGTGCCAGCGGGTTAGACAGCAATCAGCCCCAGCATTTT.

In its sample, this clone was seen a few times. The chain carries TRBV5-1 and TRBJ2-7, with 11 bases matching TRBD2. The junction had 12 bases not matched to a gene; V was cut back by 4 bases and J by 3 bases. The CDR3 has 17 amino acids. CDR1 and CDR2 from the germline V gene are SGHRS and YFSETQ. CDR3 nucleotides: TGCGCCAGCAGCGGGGGACTAGCGGCTTATCTAAACTACGAGCAGTACTTC. Translating it yields CASSGGLAAYLNYEQYF.

The chain is built from TRBV6-5 and TRBJ1-4; weak D call: TRBD1 (5 bases). From germline, CDR1 is MNHEY and CDR2 SVGAGI. Trimming cost V 7 bases and J 5 bases, with 14 bases left between them. The CDR3 extends over 14 amino acids. CDR3 DNA sequence: TGTGCCAGCAAAACCGGGACTGCAAATGAAAAACTGTTTTTT. Protein sequence: CASKTGTANEKLFF.

V usage is TRBV11-3 and J usage is TRBJ2-1, with 14 bases fitting TRBD2. J was trimmed by 10 bases and V by 5 bases; bases with no gene match: 10. The CDR3 loop spans 16 amino acids. Germline V gene data show CDR1 as SGHNT and CDR2 as YENEEA. CDR3: CASSPSTSGRAGEQFF. The CDR3 bases are TGTGCCAGCAGCCCCTCGACTAGCGGGAGGGCCGGGGAGCAGTTCTTC.

This clone was seen more than once but under ten times. At the DNA level, this CDR3 is encoded by other sequences in the same sample as well. This chain connects TRBV5-1 to TRBJ2-3; the D gene could be TRBD1 or TRBD2 (5 bases each). The CDR3 extends over 14 amino acids. Germline assignment: CDR1 SGHRS and CDR2 YFSETQ. Trimming pared 4 bases from V and 6 bases from J, leaving 15 bases between. The CDR3 protein is CASSPGHEGDTQYF. In nucleotides, the CDR3 is TGCGCCAGCAGCCCGGGCCATGAGGGGGATACGCAGTATTTT.